The 11 T cell receptor beta chains presented below share a single source sample, sequenced in a study of technical replicates of blood from a few donors. The method was immunoSEQ multiplex PCR; TCRdb's version includes in-frame clones alone and lacks a portion of them. The profile shows more than 65,000 clones, about 81% of them singletons. Material: PBMCs. The receptors come from a human donor in good health. Some clones in this sample may be carry-over from other donors' samples.

The rearrangement joins TRBV5-4 to TRBJ1-6, with no clear D. V lost 3 bases and J lost 9, with 16 bases in between. This CDR3 region has 15 residues. Germline V CDR1 and CDR2: SGHNT, YYREEE (reference sequence). The CDR3 DNA follows: TGTGCCAGCAGCTCGGGCTCGAGCGGATCTTCACCCCTCCACTTT. Translated, it gives CASSSGSSGSSPLHF. The full variable domain, completed using reference TRBV5-4 and TRBJ1-6, is ETGVTQSPTHLIKTRGQQVTLRCSSQSGHNTVSWYQQALGQGPQFIFQYYREEENGRGNFPPRFSGLQFPNYSSELNVNALELDDSALYLCASSSGSSGSSPLHFGNGTRLTVT.

The chain combines TRBV4-3 with TRBJ1-4; D ambiguous. This CDR3 has 14 residues. V lost 0 bases and J lost 6, with 8 bases in between. Germline V gives CDR1 LGHNA, CDR2 YSLEER. CDR3 nucleotides: TGCGCCAGCAGCCAAGATCGTACTTATGAAAAACTGTTTTTT. Translated, it gives CASSQDRTYEKLFF.

This chain connects TRBV20-1 to TRBJ2-7; D gene ambiguous. This CDR3 has 11 amino acids. V was cut by 6 bases and J by 5 bases, with 11 bases left in between. Germline V lookup: CDR1 DFQATT, CDR2 SNEGSKA (reference sequence). CDR3 bases: TGCAGTGCGCCGAGGTGGAACGAGCAGTACTTC. It codes for CSAPRWNEQYF.

The CDR3 sequence is CASSDSLGLAGVETQYF. In DNA form, the CDR3 reads TGTGCCAGCAGTGACTCTTTGGGGCTAGCGGGAGTAGAGACCCAGTACTTC. The chain joins TRBV6-4 to TRBJ2-5; 10 positions match TRBD2. Germline CDR1 MRHNA, CDR2 SNTAGT. The CDR3 sequence is 17 residues long. Germline trimming cut 0 bases from V and 4 bases from J; bases unmatched to any gene: 8.

The chain carries TRBV20-1 and TRBJ2-7; the D gene is possibly TRBD1 (5 bases). The V end lost 6 bases, the J end lost 3 bases, and 9 bases lay between the germline ends. The CDR3 sequence is 11 residues long. The germline CDR1 and CDR2 sequences are DFQATT and SNEGSKA (reference sequence). Here the CDR3 DNA reads TGCAGTGCCACGGACATCTACGAGCAGTACTTC. Its protein product is CSATDIYEQYF.

This sequence joins TRBV7-8 and TRBJ2-7; TRBD2 matches 8 bases. The germline V gene encodes CDR1 SGHVS and CDR2 FQNEAQ. This CDR3 comprises 14 residues. V shed 5 bases and J 3 bases; nucleotides not matched to a gene: 6. CDR3 DNA sequence: TGTGCCAGCAGCGAAACGGGGGGGGTCTACGAGCAGTACTTC. Translation: CASSETGGVYEQYF.

This sequence joins TRBV18 and TRBJ1-5; D unclear. The germline CDR1 and CDR2 sequences are KGHSH and LQKENI. The CDR3 length is 12 residues. V was clipped by 2 bases and J by 5 bases, with 4 bases between them. In nucleotides, the CDR3 is TGTGCCAGCTCACCAGGAGATCAGCCCCAGCATTTT. Translation: CASSPGDQPQHF. Full variable domain (rest looked up from reference TRBV18 and TRBJ1-5): NAGVMQNPRHLVRRRGQEARLRCSPMKGHSHVYWYRQLPEEGLKFMVYLQKENIIDESGMPKERFSAEFPKEGPSILRIQQVVRGDSAAYFCASSPGDQPQHFGDGTRLSIL.

This chain uses TRBV4-2 with TRBJ1-6; D is ambiguous. Trimming left V 1 base short and J 7 bases short, with 8 bases between. CDR3 length equals 14 residues. In germline, CDR1 is LGHNA, CDR2 YNFKEQ. CDR3 residues: CASSQGQSNSPLHF. The CDR3 region has the DNA TGTGCCAGCAGCCAAGGCCAGTCAAATTCACCCCTCCACTTT.

The chain couples TRBV6-1 to TRBJ1-5; 8 bases are shared with TRBD1. The CDR3 contains 15 residues. Germline assignment: CDR1 MNHNS and CDR2 SASEGT. Trimming at V came to 2 bases and at J to 4 bases, leaving 4 bases not matched to a gene. This CDR3 is CASSEWTGFNQPQHF. Written as DNA, the CDR3 is TGTGCCAGCAGTGAATGGACAGGGTTTAATCAGCCCCAGCATTTT.

This rearrangement joins TRBV18 to TRBJ2-7; D is ambiguous. Germline V lookup: CDR1 KGHSH, CDR2 LQKENI. The germline V and J ends were trimmed by 5 bases and 2 bases, with 13 bases remaining between them. The CDR3 covers 14 residues. CDR3 sequence: CASSANAVAYEQYF. The CDR3 DNA is TGTGCCAGCTCAGCCAATGCAGTGGCCTACGAGCAGTACTTC.

The J gene is TRBJ2-4, the V gene TRBV9; D might be TRBD1 (6 bases). CDR3 length: 13 residues. Germline assignment: CDR1 SGDLS and CDR2 YYNGEE. Deletions cut 3 bases from V and 6 bases from J, with 10 bases between. The CDR3 nucleotides read TGTGCCAGCAGCGCGGACAGCGGAAACATTCAGTACTTC. This translates into CASSADSGNIQYF.